This TCR beta chain originates from a study of T cell responses to AZD1222 COVID-19 vaccine. Study conclusions and caveats: Following two doses of AZD1222, Spike-specific TCR breadth and depth rose. Sampled repertoires all dated from after the peak T cell response. The donor group comprised mostly white British people and more females; the analysis possibly underestimated clonal diversity. Dominant at 160-218 and 743-854, vaccine-associated CD4 TCRs also spanned spike.

Profiling relied on immunoSEQ multiplex PCR, and the TCRdb table lists in-frame clones only, not all of them. The sample contains under 150,000 clones, 92% of which appear only once. On this clone itself: As yet, its antigen is unknown.

The CDR3 covers 13 residues. Between the trimmed V and J ends, which lost 5 bases and 4 bases, there was a span of 11 bases. The input for sequencing was peripheral blood, taken on day 0 of AZD1222 vaccination. The rearrangement uses TRBV12-3 or TRBV12-4 and TRBJ1-2; D is possibly TRBD1 (5 bases). The clonotype originates from an adult in good health. In DNA, the CDR3 is TGTGCCAGCAGTGGGGACGGATCCTATGGCTACACCTTC. Encoded protein: CASSGDGSYGYTF.